One sample yielded the 27 T cell receptor beta chains listed below, sequenced in a study of T cell repertoires in ileal Crohn's disease. Lamina propria lymphocytes from surgical specimens were isolated on a density gradient before sorting. TCRdb keeps only in-frame clones here, not all; method: immunoSEQ multiplex PCR. The sample has around 6,000 clones; roughly 88% are singletons. The specimen sequenced was CD4+ T cells from ileum. The receptors here all came from an adult with Crohn's disease. Some clones in this sample may be carry-over from other donors' samples.

The CDR3 sequence: CASRSGTEAFF. The CDR3 DNA sequence: TGTGCCAGCAGGTCAGGAACTGAAGCTTTCTTT. The genes are TRBV28 and TRBJ1-1; D call uncertain. The ends were cut back, 6 bases at V and 5 bases at J, with 7 bases in the middle. The CDR3 runs 11 residues. Germline V gene lookup returns CDR1 MDHEN and CDR2 SYDVKM.

The V and J genes are TRBV5-5 and TRBJ2-1, with D tentatively TRBD1 (5 bases). There are 15 residues in the CDR3. V shed 1 base and J shed 4 bases, with 12 bases lying between them. Germline lookup yields CDR1 SGHKS and CDR2 YYEKEE (reference sequence). CDR3 residues: CASSLYGAGYNEQFF. The CDR3 DNA is TGTGCCAGCAGCTTGTATGGGGCAGGGTACAATGAGCAGTTCTTC.

V is TRBV2 and J is TRBJ1-1; possibly TRBD1 for D (6 bases). The length of the CDR3 is 14 residues. Germline V gives CDR1 SNHLY, CDR2 FYNNEI. V gave up 3 bases and J gave up 0 bases, with 8 bases separating them. CDR3 bases: TGTGCCAGCAGTGACGGGGGGCTGAACACTGAAGCTTTCTTT. It yields the protein CASSDGGLNTEAFF.

The chain employs TRBV5-1 and TRBJ2-6; D may be TRBD1 (5 bases). This CDR3 is 17 amino acids long. Per germline, CDR1 SGHRS and CDR2 YFSETQ. V lost 0 bases and J 2 bases, leaving 12 bases between the germline ends. CDR3: CASSLGVGPPGANVLTF. DNA of the CDR3: TGCGCCAGCAGCTTGGGAGTGGGGCCCCCTGGGGCCAACGTCCTGACTTTC.

The CDR3 reads CASSFGQGVIGTQYF. The CDR3 coding sequence is TGTGCCAGCAGTTTTGGCCAGGGGGTAATCGGTACGCAGTATTTT. The rearrangement uses TRBV27 and TRBJ2-3, with 7 bases aligning to TRBD1. J was trimmed by 8 bases and V by 3 bases; bases with no gene match: 11. This CDR3 region has 15 residues. From germline, CDR1 is MNHEY and CDR2 SMNVEV (reference sequence).

V is TRBV5-1 and J is TRBJ2-1, with 8 positions matching TRBD1. In germline, CDR1 is SGHRS, CDR2 YFSETQ. This CDR3 is built from 15 residues. Trimming cost V 7 bases and J 6 bases; bases outside gene matches: 12. The CDR3 nucleotides are TGCGCCAGCGTGTCTGGGACAGGTCCCTCCAATGAGCAGTTCTTC. Its protein product is CASVSGTGPSNEQFF.

Comments on this clone: Other DNA sequences within the sample encode an identical CDR3. The J gene is TRBJ2-7, the V gene TRBV5-4; weak D call: TRBD1 (6 bases). V was clipped by 0 bases and J by 2 bases, with 9 bases between them. The CDR3 sequence is 14 residues long. Germline V gene lookup returns CDR1 SGHNT and CDR2 YYREEE (reference sequence). DNA of the CDR3: TGTGCCAGCAGCTTGGCGACAGGAACCTACGAGCAGTACTTC. The encoded protein is CASSLATGTYEQYF.

The chain employs TRBV4-2 and TRBJ2-4; a possible D gene is TRBD2 (5 bases). Trimming removed 0 bases from V and 8 bases from J, with 23 bases in between. The germline V gene encodes CDR1 LGHNA and CDR2 YNFKEQ. The CDR3 covers 18 residues. Here the CDR3 reads CASSQDVNFDSGKHIQYF. As DNA, the CDR3 is TGTGCCAGCAGCCAAGATGTTAACTTTGATTCGGGGAAGCACATTCAGTACTTC.

V and J are TRBV18 and TRBJ2-5; 7 bases are shared with TRBD1. Germline V gene data show CDR1 as KGHSH and CDR2 as LQKENI. V was clipped by 6 bases and J by 2 bases; unmatched bases: 6. CDR3 size: 14 residues. CDR3 residues: CASSPDRVQETQYF. CDR3 coding DNA: TGTGCCAGCTCCCCCGACAGGGTACAAGAGACCCAGTACTTC.

The chain uses TRBV7-2 and TRBJ1-1; 7 bases align to TRBD1. The CDR3 sequence is 13 residues long. With V trimmed by 5 bases and J by 3 bases, 3 bases remained unmatched. Per the germline V gene, CDR1 is SGHTA and CDR2 is FQGNSA. The CDR3 loop reads CASSGRGDTEAFF. DNA for the CDR3: TGTGCCAGCAGCGGCAGGGGGGACACTGAAGCTTTCTTT.

V and J are TRBV19 and TRBJ2-7; 8 bases map to TRBD1. The length of the CDR3 is 15 residues. With 4 bases clipped from V and 1 base from J, the junction kept 6 bases outside the gene matches. Germline loops: CDR1 LNHDA, CDR2 SQIVND (reference sequence). CDR3 bases: TGTGCCAGTAGTACCCAGGGGGCAGGGTCCTACGAGCAGTACTTC. Its translation: CASSTQGAGSYEQYF.

The chain's CDR3 is CASSSRGSGTEAFF. The CDR3 DNA reads TGTGCCAGCAGTTCCAGGGGGTCAGGCACTGAAGCTTTCTTT. The gene calls are TRBV27 and TRBJ1-1; 7 nucleotides match TRBD1. This CDR3 region has 14 residues. Germline V gene data show CDR1 as MNHEY and CDR2 as SMNVEV (reference sequence). The ends lost 4 bases at V and 4 bases at J; junction bases unmatched: 6.

The chain joins TRBV5-1 to TRBJ2-2; 7 nucleotides line up with TRBD1. V trimming: 2 bases; J trimming: 6 bases; junction bases outside the gene matches: 4. Germline CDR1 and CDR2: SGHRS and YFSETQ. The CDR3 runs to 14 residues. This chain's CDR3 is CASSLSGQAGELFF. CDR3 nucleotide sequence: TGCGCCAGCAGCTTATCCGGACAGGCCGGGGAGCTGTTTTTT.

The rearrangement uses TRBV28 and TRBJ1-2; TRBD1 aligns across 9 bases. V shed 6 bases and J 2 bases; nucleotides not matched to a gene: 13. CDR3 length equals 17 residues. CDR1 MDHEN and CDR2 SYDVKM come from the germline V gene. CDR3 DNA: TGTGCCAGCAGGGGAGGACAGGGGCGGTGGGGCAACTATGGCTACACCTTC. Translated, it gives CASRGGQGRWGNYGYTF.

This chain joins TRBV19 and TRBJ2-7, with D hard to call. The germline V gene encodes CDR1 LNHDA and CDR2 SQIVND (reference sequence). The CDR3 has 12 amino acids. Trimming removed 11 bases from V and 7 bases from J, with 18 bases in between. The CDR3 loop reads CASAPAVCEQYF. CDR3 coding DNA: TGTGCCTCCGCCCCCGCAGTCTGTGAGCAGTACTTC.

This rearrangement joins TRBV7-9 to TRBJ2-7; 9 nucleotides align to TRBD1. V shed 6 bases and J 1 base; nucleotides not matched to a gene: 4. The germline V gene encodes CDR1 SEHNR and CDR2 FQNEAQ (reference sequence). This CDR3 region has 14 residues. CDR3 coding DNA: TGTGCCAGCAGTCCTGGGACAGGGTCCTACGAGCAGTACTTC. As protein: CASSPGTGSYEQYF.

V is TRBV9 and J is TRBJ2-2, with D possibly matching TRBD1 (5 bases). The CDR3 has 16 amino acids. The V end lost 1 base, the J end lost 4 bases, and 14 bases lay between the germline ends. The germline V gene encodes CDR1 SGDLS and CDR2 YYNGEE. CDR3 DNA sequence: TGTGCCAGCAGCGTAAGGGCAGGGATTGGCACCGGGGAGCTGTTTTTT. Its protein product is CASSVRAGIGTGELFF.

Regarding this clone: The sample has other DNA sequences that encode this CDR3 too. The chain couples TRBV19 to TRBJ2-3; 7 bases fit TRBD1. Trimming took 3 bases from V and 0 from J; bases not matched to a gene: 0. Germline values: CDR1 LNHDA, CDR2 SQIVND (reference sequence). This CDR3 has 14 amino acids. The CDR3 nucleotides are TGTGCCAGTAGTATGGGACAGAGCACAGATACGCAGTATTTT. Its protein is CASSMGQSTDTQYF. The entire variable domain, with the rest obtained from reference TRBV19 and TRBJ2-3, is as follows: DGGITQSPKYLFRKEGQNVTLSCEQNLNHDAMYWYRQDPGQGLRLIYYSQIVNDFQKGDIAEGYSVSREKKESFPLTVTSAQKNPTAFYLCASSMGQSTDTQYFGPGTRLTVL.

This chain joins TRBV28 and TRBJ2-7; 9 bases agree with TRBD1. In germline, CDR1 is MDHEN, CDR2 SYDVKM. Losses at the gene ends were 7 bases for V and 1 base for J; bases not matched to a gene: 8. There are 15 residues in the CDR3. The CDR3 here is CASTPGTGLSYEQYF. The CDR3 coding sequence is TGTGCCAGCACCCCGGGGACAGGGCTTTCCTACGAGCAGTACTTC.

The rearrangement uses TRBV7-9 and TRBJ2-1; D is unresolved. Germline assignment: CDR1 SEHNR and CDR2 FQNEAQ (reference sequence). V lost 3 bases and J lost 3, with 15 bases in between. The CDR3 extends over 16 amino acids. DNA of the CDR3: TGTGCCAGCAGCTTGCCCCCCAGGCGCTACTACAATGAGCAGTTCTTC. It translates to CASSLPPRRYYNEQFF.

Note on this clone: This sample also contains other DNA sequences that code for the same CDR3. The V gene is TRBV5-4, the J gene TRBJ2-7; 7 positions agree with TRBD1. The junction had 2 bases not matched to a gene; V was cut back by 0 bases and J by 2 bases. Germline CDR1 reads SGHNT; CDR2 reads YYREEE (reference sequence). This CDR3 is 14 amino acids long. CDR3 DNA: TGTGCCAGCAGCTTGGCGACAGGGACCTACGAGCAGTACTTC. Translating it yields CASSLATGTYEQYF. Looking up the rest from reference TRBV5-4 and TRBJ2-7 gives the full variable domain: ETGVTQSPTHLIKTRGQQVTLRCSSQSGHNTVSWYQQALGQGPQFIFQYYREEENGRGNFPPRFSGLQFPNYSSELNVNALELDDSALYLCASSLATGTYEQYFGPGTRLTVT.

This sequence joins TRBV7-9 and TRBJ1-4, with D possibly matching TRBD1 (5 bases). V lost 1 base to trimming and J lost 8 bases, with 14 bases between them. CDR3 length: 15 residues. Germline V gene sequence: CDR1 SEHNR, CDR2 FQNEAQ (reference sequence). CDR3 amino acids: CASSLEGGAGEKLFF. CDR3 DNA sequence: TGTGCCAGCAGCTTAGAAGGAGGGGCCGGGGAAAAACTGTTTTTT.

The rearrangement links TRBV9 to TRBJ2-7, with 13 nucleotides matching TRBD2. V lost 0 bases and J lost 0; bases outside the gene matches: 6. The germline V gene has CDR1 SGDLS and CDR2 YYNGEE. This CDR3 has 18 residues. As DNA, the CDR3 is TGTGCCAGCAGCGTAGGGACTAGCGGGAGCAGGAGCTCCTACGAGCAGTACTTC. This encodes CASSVGTSGSRSSYEQYF. Complete variable domain (other parts from reference TRBV9 and TRBJ2-7): DSGVTQTPKHLITATGQRVTLRCSPRSGDLSVYWYQQSLDQGLQFLIQYYNGEERAKGNILERFSAQQFPDLHSELNLSSLELGDSALYFCASSVGTSGSRSSYEQYFGPGTRLTVT.

This chain links TRBV5-4 with TRBJ1-2; 7 nucleotides match TRBD1. The germline CDR1 and CDR2 sequences are SGHNT and YYREEE (reference sequence). Trimming removed 2 bases from V and 4 bases from J; junction bases left unmatched: 14. The CDR3 covers 17 residues. The CDR3 sequence is CASSFNLLQGRGYGYTF. Written as DNA, the CDR3 is TGTGCCAGCAGCTTCAACCTCTTACAGGGGCGAGGCTATGGCTACACCTTC.

The chain uses TRBV5-6 and TRBJ1-2; 8 bases align to TRBD1. CDR1 and CDR2 from the germline V gene are SGHDT and YYEEEE. V trimming: 3 bases; J trimming: 10 bases; junction bases outside the gene matches: 5. The CDR3 has 12 amino acids. In DNA form, the CDR3 reads TGTGCCAGCAGCTCCCCAGGGGGCCTCTACACCTTC. This translates into CASSSPGGLYTF. The complete variable domain, with remaining parts taken from reference TRBV5-6 and TRBJ1-2, reads DAGVTQSPTHLIKTRGQQVTLRCSPKSGHDTVSWYQQALGQGPQFIFQYYEEEERQRGNFPDRFSGHQFPNYSSELNVNALLLGDSALYLCASSSPGGLYTFGSGTRLTVV.

CDR3 in DNA: TGTGCCAGCAGCCAAGATATGGCAGTTACCTACGAGCAGTACTTC. It yields the protein CASSQDMAVTYEQYF. The J gene is TRBJ2-7, the V gene TRBV4-2; the D is unclear. CDR3 length: 15 amino acids. V lost 0 bases, J lost 2 bases, and 11 bases lay in between. Germline CDR1 LGHNA, CDR2 YNFKEQ.

This clone turned up a few times. The chain joins TRBV19 to TRBJ2-1; 8 positions match TRBD1. V dropped 5 bases and J dropped 7; count of bases not matched to a gene: 10. The CDR3 extends over 15 amino acids. Germline lookup yields CDR1 LNHDA and CDR2 SQIVND (reference sequence). DNA for the CDR3: TGTGCCAGTAGTCCGTCCCACAGGGGGTGGAATGAGCAGTTCTTC. It translates to CASSPSHRGWNEQFF.